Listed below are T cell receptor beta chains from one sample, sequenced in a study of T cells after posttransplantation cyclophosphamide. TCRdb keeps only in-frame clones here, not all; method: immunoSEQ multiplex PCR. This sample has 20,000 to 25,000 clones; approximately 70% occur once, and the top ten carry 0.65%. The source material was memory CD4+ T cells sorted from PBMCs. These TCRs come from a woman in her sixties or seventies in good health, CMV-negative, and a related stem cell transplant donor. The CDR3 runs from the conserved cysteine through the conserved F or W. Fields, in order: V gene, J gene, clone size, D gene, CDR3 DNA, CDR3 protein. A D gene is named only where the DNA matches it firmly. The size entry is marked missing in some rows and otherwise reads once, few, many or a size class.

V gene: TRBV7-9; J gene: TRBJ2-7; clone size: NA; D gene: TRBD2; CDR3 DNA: TGTGCCAGCAGCCAGACTAGCGGGAGGTCCTTTTACGAGCAGTACTTC; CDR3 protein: CASSQTSGRSFYEQYF
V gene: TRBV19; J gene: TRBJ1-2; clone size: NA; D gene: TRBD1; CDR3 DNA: TGTGCCAGTAGTCCACCCTCCGGGACAGCTAACTATGGCTACACCTTC; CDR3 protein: CASSPPSGTANYGYTF
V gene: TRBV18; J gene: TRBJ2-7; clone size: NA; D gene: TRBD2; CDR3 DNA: TGTGCCAGCTCACCACAGAGCGGGAATATTGGCGAGCAGTACTTC; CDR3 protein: CASSPQSGNIGEQYF
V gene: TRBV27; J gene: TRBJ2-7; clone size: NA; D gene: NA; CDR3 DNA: TGTGCCAGCCGTACACAGATTCCCCCCTACGAGCAGTACTTC; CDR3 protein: CASRTQIPPYEQYF
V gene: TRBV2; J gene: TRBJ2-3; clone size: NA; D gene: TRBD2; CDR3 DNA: TGTGCCAGCAGTCAGGGACTAGCGGGTCTCCTAGCGCAGTATTTT; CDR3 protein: CASSQGLAGLLAQYF
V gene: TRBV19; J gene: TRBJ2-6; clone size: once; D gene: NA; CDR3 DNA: TGTGCCAGTAGTACCGGACACTCGGTCTCTGGGGCCAACGTCCTGACTTTC; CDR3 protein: CASSTGHSVSGANVLTF
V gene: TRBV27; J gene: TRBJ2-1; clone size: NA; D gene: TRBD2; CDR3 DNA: TGTGCCAGCAGCCGACTGACTAGCGGGCACAATGAGCAGTTCTTC; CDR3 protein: CASSRLTSGHNEQFF
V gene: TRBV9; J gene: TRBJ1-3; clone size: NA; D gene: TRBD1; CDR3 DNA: TGTGCCAGCAGCGAGGACAGGCCCTCTGGAAACACCATATATTTT; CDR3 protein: CASSEDRPSGNTIYF
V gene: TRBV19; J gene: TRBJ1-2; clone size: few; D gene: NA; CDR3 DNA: TGTGCCAGTACCGACAGCAACTATGGCTACACCTTC; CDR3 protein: CASTDSNYGYTF
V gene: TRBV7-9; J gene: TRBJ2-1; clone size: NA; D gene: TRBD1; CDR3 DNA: TGTGCCAGCAACAGCTTAGGGACAGGGGCCTACAATGAGCAGTTCTTC; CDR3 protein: CASNSLGTGAYNEQFF
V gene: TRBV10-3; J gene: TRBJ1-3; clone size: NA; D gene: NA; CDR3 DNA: TGTGCCATCAGCGAGGACAGCGACGGAAACACCATATATTTT; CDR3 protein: CAISEDSDGNTIYF
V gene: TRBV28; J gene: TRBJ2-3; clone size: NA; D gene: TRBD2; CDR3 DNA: TGTGCCAGCAGTTATCCTAGCGGGAGATACGTAGATACGCAGTATTTT; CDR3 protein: CASSYPSGRYVDTQYF
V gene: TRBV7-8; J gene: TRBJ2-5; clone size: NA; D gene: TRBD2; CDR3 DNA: TGTGCCAGCAGCTTAACTAGCGGGGGGGCTTTGGAGACCCAGTACTTC; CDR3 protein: CASSLTSGGALETQYF
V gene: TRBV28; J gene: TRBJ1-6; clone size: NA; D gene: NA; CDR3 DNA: TGTGCCAGCAGTTTCGAGATTTCACCCCTCCACTTT; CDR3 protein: CASSFEISPLHF
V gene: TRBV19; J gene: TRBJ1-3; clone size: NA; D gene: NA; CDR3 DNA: TGTGCCAGTAGTATTATCCTAGCCTCTGGAAACACCATATATTTT; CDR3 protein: CASSIILASGNTIYF
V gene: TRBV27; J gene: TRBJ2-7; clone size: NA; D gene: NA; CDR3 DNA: TGTGCCAGCAGTTCCCCACTGGCGGGAAGGGGATACGAGCAGTACTTC; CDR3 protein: CASSSPLAGRGYEQYF
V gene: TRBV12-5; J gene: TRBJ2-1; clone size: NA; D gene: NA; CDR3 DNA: TGTGCTAGTGGTTTTGCAGCCGGGACTCCGCTCAGCTCCTACAATGAGCAGTTCTTC; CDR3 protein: CASGFAAGTPLSSYNEQFF
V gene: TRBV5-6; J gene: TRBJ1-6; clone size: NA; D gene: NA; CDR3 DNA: TGTGCCAGCAGCCTCCGAGGATCCTATAATTCACCCCTCCACTTT; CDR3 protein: CASSLRGSYNSPLHF
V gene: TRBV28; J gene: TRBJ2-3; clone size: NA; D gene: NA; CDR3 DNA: TGTGCCAGCGGCCGAGGAGGGCCAAGGGATACGCAGTATTTT; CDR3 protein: CASGRGGPRDTQYF
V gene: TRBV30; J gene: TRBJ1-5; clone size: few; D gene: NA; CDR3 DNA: TGTGCCTGGAGTGGATGGATAGGAGGTCAGAATAGCAATCAGCCCCAGCATTTT; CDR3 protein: CAWSGWIGGQNSNQPQHF
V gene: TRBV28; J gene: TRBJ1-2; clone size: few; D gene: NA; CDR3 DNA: TGTGCCAGCAGTAGGATGGGGAGGGGGTATGGCTACACCTTC; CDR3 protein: CASSRMGRGYGYTF
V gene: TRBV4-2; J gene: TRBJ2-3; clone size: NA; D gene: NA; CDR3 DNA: TGTGCCAGCAGCCAGCGAGGGGGAGATACGCAGTATTTT; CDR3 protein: CASSQRGGDTQYF
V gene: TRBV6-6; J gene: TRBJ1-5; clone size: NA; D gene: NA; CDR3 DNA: TGTGCCAGCACCACTGGAGACAGAAGAAATCAGCCCCAGCATTTT; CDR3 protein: CASTTGDRRNQPQHF
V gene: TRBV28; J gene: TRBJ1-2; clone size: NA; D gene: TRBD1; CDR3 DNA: TGTGCCAGCAGCGCGAGGGGGACAGGCCGCTATGGCTACACCTTC; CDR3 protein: CASSARGTGRYGYTF
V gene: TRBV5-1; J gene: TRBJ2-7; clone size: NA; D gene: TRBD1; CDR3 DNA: TGCGCCAGCAGCTTGTTACAGGGGGCCTACGAGCAGTACTTC; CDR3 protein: CASSLLQGAYEQYF
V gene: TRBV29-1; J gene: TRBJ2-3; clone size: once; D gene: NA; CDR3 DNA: TGCAGCACTGACACAGATACGCAGTATTTT; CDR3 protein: CSTDTDTQYF
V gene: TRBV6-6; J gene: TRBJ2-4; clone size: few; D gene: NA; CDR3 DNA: TGTGCCAGCAGTTACTCGAGGGAGGCCATTCAGTACTTC; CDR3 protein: CASSYSREAIQYF
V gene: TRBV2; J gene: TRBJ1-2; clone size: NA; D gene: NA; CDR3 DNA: TGTGCCAGCAGCCCGGAGGAGGCGATTAACTATGGCTACACCTTC; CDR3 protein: CASSPEEAINYGYTF
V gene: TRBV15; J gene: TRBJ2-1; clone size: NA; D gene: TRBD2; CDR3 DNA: TGTGCCACCAGCCCGGGGGACGGCGGGGGGGCAGGGAATGAGCAGTTCTTC; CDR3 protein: CATSPGDGGGAGNEQFF
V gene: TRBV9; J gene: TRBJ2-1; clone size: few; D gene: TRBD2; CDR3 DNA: TGTGCCAGCAGCTCCGGACTAGCTATGGTTGAGCAGTTCTTC; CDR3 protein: CASSSGLAMVEQFF
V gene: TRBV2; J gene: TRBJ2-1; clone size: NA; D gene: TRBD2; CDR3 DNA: TGTGCCAGCAGTGGGGGCGGGGGGGCCGGCAATGAGCAGTTCTTC; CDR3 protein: CASSGGGGAGNEQFF
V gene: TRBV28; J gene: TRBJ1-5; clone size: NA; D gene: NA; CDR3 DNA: TGTGCCAGCAGACCGTTACGGGTTTATAGCAATCAGCCCCAGCATTTT; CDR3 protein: CASRPLRVYSNQPQHF
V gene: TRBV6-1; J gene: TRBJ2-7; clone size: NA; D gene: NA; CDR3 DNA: TGTGCCAGCAGTTTCTCGACAGAACCCTACGAGCAGTACTTC; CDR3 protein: CASSFSTEPYEQYF
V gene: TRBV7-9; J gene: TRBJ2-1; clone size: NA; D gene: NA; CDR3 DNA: TGTGCCAGCAGCTATCAGGGGACCTACAATGAGCAGTTCTTC; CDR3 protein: CASSYQGTYNEQFF
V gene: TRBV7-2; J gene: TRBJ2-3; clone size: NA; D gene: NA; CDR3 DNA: TGTGCCAGCAGCCCCGGGACTGACAGCACAGATACGCAGTATTTT; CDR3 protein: CASSPGTDSTDTQYF
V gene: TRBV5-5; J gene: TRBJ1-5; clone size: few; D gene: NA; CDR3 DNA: TGTGCCAGCAGCTTTGGAGGGGACAATCAGCCCCAGCATTTT; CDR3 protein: CASSFGGDNQPQHF
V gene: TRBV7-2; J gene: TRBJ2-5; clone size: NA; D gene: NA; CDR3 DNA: TGTGCCAGCAGCTTAGACGGGCGGGCCCAAGAGACCCAGTACTTC; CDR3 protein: CASSLDGRAQETQYF
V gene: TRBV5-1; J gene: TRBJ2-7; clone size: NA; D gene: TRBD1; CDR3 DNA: TGCGCCAGCAGTAGAGGGGGTTGGACAGGGGGCTCCTACGAGCAGTACTTC; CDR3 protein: CASSRGGWTGGSYEQYF
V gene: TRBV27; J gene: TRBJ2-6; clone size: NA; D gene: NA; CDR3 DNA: TGTGCCAGCAGATATACTAGCTCTGGGGCCAACGTCCTGACTTTC; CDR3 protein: CASRYTSSGANVLTF
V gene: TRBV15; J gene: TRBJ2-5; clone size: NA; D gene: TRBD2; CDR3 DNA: TGTGCCACCAGCAGCCGGGGGGGCCGGGAGACCCAGTACTTC; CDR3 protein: CATSSRGGRETQYF
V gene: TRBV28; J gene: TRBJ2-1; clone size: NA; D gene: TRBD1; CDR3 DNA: TGTGCCAGCAGAAGACAGGGGCCCAATGAGCAGTTCTTC; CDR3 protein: CASRRQGPNEQFF
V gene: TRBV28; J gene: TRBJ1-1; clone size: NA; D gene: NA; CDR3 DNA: TGTGCCAGCAGTTTAGTGGGGGCCACTGAAGCTTTCTTT; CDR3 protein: CASSLVGATEAFF
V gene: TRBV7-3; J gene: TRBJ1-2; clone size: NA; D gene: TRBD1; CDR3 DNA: TGTGCCAGCAGCCTCGGGACAGCCCGCGATGGAGGCTATGGCTACACCTTC; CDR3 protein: CASSLGTARDGGYGYTF
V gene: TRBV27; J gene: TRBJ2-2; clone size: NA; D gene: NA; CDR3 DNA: TGTGCCAGCAGTTTAAGGGGCATGAACACCGGGGAGCTGTTTTTT; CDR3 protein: CASSLRGMNTGELFF
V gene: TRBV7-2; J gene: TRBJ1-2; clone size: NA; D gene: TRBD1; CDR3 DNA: TGTGCCAGCAGCCCCTCAGGCGGGACAGGAGCCTATGGCTACACCTTC; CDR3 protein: CASSPSGGTGAYGYTF
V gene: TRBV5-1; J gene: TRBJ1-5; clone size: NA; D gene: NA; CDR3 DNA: TGCGCCAGCAGCTTGACAGGTAATAGCAATCAGCCCCAGCATTTT; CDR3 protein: CASSLTGNSNQPQHF
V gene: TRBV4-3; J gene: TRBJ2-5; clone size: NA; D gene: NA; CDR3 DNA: TGCGCCAGCAGCCAAGACGGGGGGACCCAGTACTTC; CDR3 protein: CASSQDGGTQYF
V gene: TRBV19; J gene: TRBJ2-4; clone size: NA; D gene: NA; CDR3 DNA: TGTGCCAGTAGTATTTCGGACATTCAAAACATTCAGTACTTC; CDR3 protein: CASSISDIQNIQYF
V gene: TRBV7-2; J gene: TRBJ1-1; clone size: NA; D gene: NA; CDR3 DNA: TGTGCCAGCAGCCCCGCCGCCTCCCCCGGGGCTTTCTTT; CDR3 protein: CASSPAASPGAFF
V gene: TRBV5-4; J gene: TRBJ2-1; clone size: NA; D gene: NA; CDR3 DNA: TGTGCCAGCAGGTCCGGAGCGCCAAAAACGACCGATGAGCAGTTCTTC; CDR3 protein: CASRSGAPKTTDEQFF
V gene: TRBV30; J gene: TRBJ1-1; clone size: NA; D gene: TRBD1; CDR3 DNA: TGTGCCTGGAGTGCAGGGGGTAAGTCGACTGAAGCTTTCTTT; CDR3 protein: CAWSAGGKSTEAFF
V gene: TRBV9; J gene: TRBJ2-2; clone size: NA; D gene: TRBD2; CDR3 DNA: TGTGCCAGCAGCCCCAGGGGGACTAGCGGATTCACCGGGGAGCTGTTTTTT; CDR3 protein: CASSPRGTSGFTGELFF
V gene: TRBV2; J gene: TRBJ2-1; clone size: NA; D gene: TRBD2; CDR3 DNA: TGTGCCAGCAGTGAGGAGCGGGGGGCTTACAATGAGCAGTTCTTC; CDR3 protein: CASSEERGAYNEQFF
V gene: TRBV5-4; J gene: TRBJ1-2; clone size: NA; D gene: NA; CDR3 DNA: TGTGCCAGCAGCTCAACAGGGTACTATGGCTACACCTTC; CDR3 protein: CASSSTGYYGYTF
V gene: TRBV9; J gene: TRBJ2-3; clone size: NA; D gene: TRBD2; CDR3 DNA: TGTGCCAGCAGCGGGACTAGCGGGAGGGCAACAGATACGCAGTATTTT; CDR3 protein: CASSGTSGRATDTQYF